The rows below give T cell receptor beta chains drawn from one sample of a study of OX40 agonist ivuxolimab in advanced cancers. The table came from immunoSEQ multiplex PCR; TCRdb's copy has only in-frame clones and leaves some out. The sample lists tens of thousands of clones, 84% occurring once. The sample here was CD4+ or CD8+ T cells sorted from blood, taken in a trial of the OX40 agonist ivuxolimab. The receptors derive from an adult with an advanced solid tumor such as melanoma, head and neck, liver or kidney cancer. Both conserved end residues are trimmed from each CDR3.

11,TRBV18,ASSPLRDRGVF
13,TRBV5-1,ASTKRTANTGELF
13,TRBV6-5,ASSFRRASNEKLF
15,TRBV7-3,ASSHGQGGTGGAEAF
13,TRBV5-6,ASGPPGGYQETQY
10,TRBV7-2,ASSPQGGGAF
13,TRBV2,ASSDGQGLYNEQF
17,TRBV7-9,ANLAPPRDRYSGANVLT
13,TRBV19,ASSDRVYSNQPQH
15,TRBV14,ASSQRRGILVNSPLH
12,TRBV6-1,ASSPQGGVIEQF
13,TRBV2,ASSHLSGASYEQY
12,TRBV9,ASSVDSFNEKLF
14,TRBV19,ASTLAGTYSGNTIY
13,TRBV7-2,ASSLEGSYNQPQH
9,TRBV5-1,ASSLENEQY
16,TRBV30,AGFSGRAPSSYTDTQY
12,TRBV15,ATSLTGDTGELF
11,TRBV19,ASSMNPADEQF
15,TRBV7-3,ASSRGTSGRIRYEQY
11,TRBV30,AWRLAGSNEQY
8,TRBV5-5,ASSIHRGS
12,TRBV30,AWSLGTVNEKLF
13,TRBV7-2,ASSSPWGANEKLF
9,TRBV30,AWSVIGEQF
12,TRBV13,ASQLGWRDTEAF
12,TRBV7-9,ASSFGTPNNEQF
11,TRBV30,AWSPSGGYEQY
12,TRBV6-5,ASSSVPDTYEQY
13,TRBV7-2,ASSLSGVNTGELF
13,TRBV5-1,ASSLGGDGTGELF
11,TRBV2,ASRREGTHEQY
12,TRBV6-5,ASSYFGSTDTQY
11,TRBV9,ASSGNAYDTQY
14,TRBV7-8,ASSLEVGISYNEQF
12,TRBV29-1,SARRGGSYNEQF
9,TRBV7-9,ASSFDNEQF
16,TRBV2,ASRVRTGRDPLNTEAF
14,TRBV7-6,ASSRTSGMGYNEQF